A selection of T cell receptor beta chains follows, all from one sample in a study of shared clonotypes between healthy human individuals. Clones were sequenced by immunoSEQ multiplex PCR, and TCRdb holds only the in-frame ones, with some missing. Among 1.6 million or so clones listed, approximately 98.5% were seen once. The sample taken for sequencing was naive CD4+ T cells sorted from blood. Receptor source: a man younger than 40 in good health. Each CDR3 is given with its conserved first and last residue. A D gene is named only where the DNA matches it firmly. Clone size is given for some rows only: seen once, a few or many times, or a class if the clone is expanded.

>TRBJ2-7|15|TRBV5-4|TRBD1|NA
CASSLGADRVYEQYF
TGTGCCAGCAGCTTGGGTGCCGACAGGGTCTACGAGCAGTACTTC
>TRBJ2-3|11|TRBV5-1|NA|NA
CASSLTLTQYF
TGCGCCAGCAGCTTGACGCTTACGCAGTATTTT
>TRBJ2-3|17|TRBV5-1|NA|NA
CASSLGLLLASTDTQYF
TGCGCCAGCAGCTTGGGGCTCCTATTAGCTAGCACAGATACGCAGTATTTT
>TRBJ2-7|13|TRBV27|TRBD2|NA
CASSPLTSGRQYF
TGTGCCAGCAGTCCTCTTACTAGCGGTAGGCAGTACTTC
>TRBJ1-5|15|TRBV7-9|NA|NA
CASSLAGRGNQPQHF
TGTGCCAGCAGCTTAGCTGGGCGGGGCAATCAGCCCCAGCATTTT
>TRBJ2-2|13|TRBV28|NA|NA
CASSFRGTGELFF
TGTGCCAGCAGTTTCAGGGGCACCGGGGAGCTGTTTTTT
>TRBJ2-3|14|TRBV7-2|TRBD2|once
CASSLEREGGTQYF
TGTGCCAGCAGCTTAGAGCGGGAGGGCGGTACGCAGTATTTT
>TRBJ1-1|15|TRBV6-5|NA|NA
CASSYRAGRKTEAFF
TGTGCCAGCAGTTACAGGGCAGGGCGTAAGACTGAAGCTTTCTTT
>TRBJ1-1|15|TRBV5-1|TRBD1|NA
CASSLRTTGGAEAFF
TGCGCCAGCAGCCTCAGGACGACAGGGGGCGCTGAAGCTTTCTTT
>TRBJ2-5|13|TRBV7-7|NA|NA
CASSPSGGETQYF
TGTGCCAGCAGCCCGTCCGGAGGAGAGACCCAGTACTTC
>TRBJ1-2|14|TRBV6-6|TRBD1|NA
CAGQKTGENYGYTF
TGTGCCGGGCAGAAGACAGGGGAGAACTATGGCTACACCTTC
>TRBJ2-7|15|TRBV7-9|TRBD1|NA
CASSPRDRLNYEQYF
TGTGCCAGCAGCCCCCGGGACAGGTTAAACTACGAGCAGTACTTC
>TRBJ2-7|13|TRBV15|NA|once
CATSRGPAGEQYF
TGTGCCACCAGCAGAGGCCCCGCGGGCGAGCAGTACTTC
>TRBJ2-1|16|TRBV25-1|TRBD2|NA
CASSEPGTSDYNEQFF
TGTGCCAGCAGTGAACCCGGGACTAGCGACTACAATGAGCAGTTCTTC
>TRBJ2-1|16|TRBV28|TRBD2|once
CASTPAGSGILNEQFF
TGTGCCAGCACTCCAGCGGGATCTGGAATTTTGAATGAGCAGTTCTTC
>TRBJ2-1|13|TRBV25-1|TRBD1|NA
CASSPRTGNEQFF
TGTGCCAGCAGTCCCCGGACAGGGAATGAGCAGTTCTTC
>TRBJ2-1|13|TRBV10-3|TRBD1|NA
CAAQGAVYNEQFF
TGTGCCGCTCAGGGGGCGGTCTACAATGAGCAGTTCTTC
>TRBJ2-7|16|TRBV27|TRBD1|NA
CASSITGTGVADEQYF
TGTGCCAGCAGTATAACAGGGACAGGAGTTGCAGACGAGCAGTACTTC
>TRBJ2-1|16|TRBV9|TRBD2|NA
CASSVSGLAGGNEQFF
TGTGCCAGCAGCGTAAGTGGACTAGCGGGAGGAAATGAGCAGTTCTTC
>TRBJ1-1|11|TRBV11-2|NA|once
CASSSSTEAFF
TGTGCCAGCAGCTCTAGCACTGAAGCTTTCTTT
>TRBJ2-1|13|TRBV7-3|NA|once
CASSEHGYNEQFF
TGTGCCAGCAGCGAGCACGGATACAATGAGCAGTTCTTC
>TRBJ2-2|15|TRBV5-4|TRBD1|NA
CASSPGTVNTGELFF
TGTGCCAGCAGCCCGGGGACAGTAAACACCGGGGAGCTGTTTTTT
>TRBJ1-1|14|TRBV5-8|NA|NA
CASSPGFLNTEAFF
TGTGCCAGCAGCCCAGGTTTTCTGAACACTGAAGCTTTCTTT
>TRBJ2-1|17|TRBV18|NA|NA
CASSPTRDLTTYNEQFF
TGTGCCAGCTCACCAACAAGAGACTTGACCACCTACAATGAGCAGTTCTTC
>TRBJ1-1|15|TRBV29-1|TRBD1|NA
CSAGDRGFWGTEAFF
TGCAGCGCTGGGGACAGGGGTTTTTGGGGCACTGAAGCTTTCTTT
>TRBJ1-2|15|TRBV5-4|TRBD1|NA
CASSSPTGGWDGYTF
TGTGCCAGCAGCTCTCCTACAGGGGGGTGGGATGGCTACACCTTC
>TRBJ2-1|12|TRBV18|NA|once
CASSPAGNEQFF
TGTGCCAGCTCTCCCGCAGGCAATGAGCAGTTCTTC
>TRBJ2-5|15|TRBV7-3|NA|NA
CASSLRAGPIETQYF
TGTGCCAGCAGCCTCCGAGCGGGTCCGATTGAGACCCAGTACTTC
>TRBJ2-1|14|TRBV2|TRBD1|NA
CASSSLRQGNEQFF
TGTGCCAGCAGTTCTTTGAGACAGGGCAATGAGCAGTTCTTC
>TRBJ2-5|12|TRBV2|NA|NA
CASTRVQETQYF
TGTGCCAGCACAAGAGTTCAAGAGACCCAGTACTTC
>TRBJ2-7|19|TRBV28|TRBD2|NA
CASSSTPSLYSGRIYEQYF
TGTGCCAGCAGTTCAACTCCCTCGCTCTATAGCGGGAGGATCTACGAGCAGTACTTC
>TRBJ2-1|18|TRBV5-1|TRBD2|NA
CASRSGVWREGLYNEQFF
TGCGCCAGCAGGTCTGGTGTGTGGCGGGAGGGCCTCTACAATGAGCAGTTCTTC
>TRBJ2-5|16|TRBV5-1|NA|NA
CASSLAPVTYQETQYF
TGCGCCAGCAGCTTGGCCCCGGTCACGTACCAAGAGACCCAGTACTTC
>TRBJ1-5|14|TRBV5-1|NA|NA
CASSPSSPDQPQHF
TGCGCCAGCAGCCCGTCGTCCCCGGATCAGCCCCAGCATTTT
>TRBJ1-2|15|TRBV29-1|NA|NA
CSATEGGRQNYGYTF
TGCAGCGCCACCGAGGGAGGGAGACAAAACTATGGCTACACCTTC
>TRBJ2-2|15|TRBV19|TRBD1|NA
CASSRGQGVPGELFF
TGTGCCAGTAGTAGGGGACAGGGGGTCCCCGGGGAGCTGTTTTTT
>TRBJ2-1|15|TRBV11-1|NA|NA
CASSARGNSYNEQFF
TGTGCCAGCAGCGCACGGGGCAACTCCTACAATGAGCAGTTCTTC
>TRBJ1-2|14|TRBV2|NA|NA
CASKGGTSNYGYTF
TGTGCCAGCAAAGGAGGTACCTCTAACTATGGCTACACCTTC
>TRBJ2-3|15|TRBV7-9|TRBD2|NA
CASSSSGSTTDTQYF
TGTGCCAGCAGCTCTAGCGGTTCTACGACAGATACGCAGTATTTT
>TRBJ1-1|14|TRBV5-4|NA|NA
CASSLDRWNTEAFF
TGTGCCAGCAGCTTGGATCGGTGGAACACTGAAGCTTTCTTT